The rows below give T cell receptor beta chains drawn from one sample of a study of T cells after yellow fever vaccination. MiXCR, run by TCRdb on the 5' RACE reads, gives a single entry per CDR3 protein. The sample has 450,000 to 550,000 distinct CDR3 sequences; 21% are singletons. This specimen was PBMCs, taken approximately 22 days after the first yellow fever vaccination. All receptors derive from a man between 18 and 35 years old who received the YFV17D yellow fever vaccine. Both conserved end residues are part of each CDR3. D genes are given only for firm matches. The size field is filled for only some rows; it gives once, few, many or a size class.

CDR3 protein: CASRRTGGYGYTF; CDR3 DNA: TGTGCCAGCAGAAGGACAGGGGGGTATGGCTACACCTTC; J gene: TRBJ1-2; clone size: NA; D gene: TRBD1; V gene: TRBV28
CDR3 protein: CASSRGRSSGANVLTF; CDR3 DNA: TGTGCCAGCAGCCGCGGACGGAGCTCTGGGGCCAACGTCCTGACTTTC; J gene: TRBJ2-6; clone size: NA; D gene: NA; V gene: TRBV7-2
CDR3 protein: CASSLAPGVDTQYF; CDR3 DNA: TGCGCCAGCAGCTTGGCCCCGGGAGTAGATACGCAGTATTTT; J gene: TRBJ2-3; clone size: few; D gene: NA; V gene: TRBV5-1
CDR3 protein: CASRGRGYNEQFF; CDR3 DNA: TGTGCCAGTAGGGGCCGAGGTTACAATGAGCAGTTCTTC; J gene: TRBJ2-1; clone size: many; D gene: NA; V gene: TRBV19
CDR3 protein: CASSLIAHGQETQYF; CDR3 DNA: TGTGCCAGCAGCTTAATAGCACACGGACAAGAGACCCAGTACTTC; J gene: TRBJ2-5; clone size: NA; D gene: NA; V gene: TRBV7-2
CDR3 protein: CASSRLGRSGANVLTF; CDR3 DNA: TGTGCCAGCAGCCGCCTAGGGAGGTCTGGGGCCAACGTCCTGACTTTC; J gene: TRBJ2-6; clone size: NA; D gene: NA; V gene: TRBV7-2
CDR3 protein: CSAWDRVNEKLFF; CDR3 DNA: TGCAGTGCCTGGGACAGGGTAAATGAAAAACTGTTTTTT; J gene: TRBJ1-4; clone size: few; D gene: TRBD1; V gene: TRBV20-1
CDR3 protein: CASSLGGTGEEKLFF; CDR3 DNA: TGCGCCAGCAGCTTGGGAGGGACGGGAGAGGAAAAACTGTTTTTT; J gene: TRBJ1-4; clone size: NA; D gene: NA; V gene: TRBV5-1
CDR3 protein: CSASELRPTGPRDF; CDR3 DNA: TGCAGTGCTAGCGAGCTCCGACCGACAGGGCCTCGGGATTTT; J gene: TRBJ2-3; clone size: few; D gene: TRBD1; V gene: TRBV20-1
CDR3 protein: CASSPPVGPNEQFF; CDR3 DNA: TGTGCCAGCAGCCCGCCCGTCGGTCCCAATGAGCAGTTCTTC; J gene: TRBJ2-1; clone size: NA; D gene: NA; V gene: TRBV7-2
CDR3 protein: CASSSGRGKETQYF; CDR3 DNA: TGTGCCAGCAGCTCGGGTAGAGGGAAAGAGACCCAGTACTTC; J gene: TRBJ2-5; clone size: NA; D gene: NA; V gene: TRBV7-2
CDR3 protein: CAWNYQDRVDEQYF; CDR3 DNA: TGTGCCTGGAACTACCAGGACAGGGTTGACGAGCAGTACTTC; J gene: TRBJ2-7; clone size: few; D gene: TRBD1; V gene: TRBV30
CDR3 protein: CASSPYRGGGSTDTQYF; CDR3 DNA: TGTGCCAGCAGCCCCTACAGGGGCGGGGGTAGCACAGATACGCAGTATTTT; J gene: TRBJ2-3; clone size: few; D gene: NA; V gene: TRBV9
CDR3 protein: CSARKPSVLNEQFF; CDR3 DNA: TGCAGTGCTAGGAAACCGTCGGTTCTCAATGAGCAGTTCTTC; J gene: TRBJ2-1; clone size: many; D gene: NA; V gene: TRBV20-1
CDR3 protein: CASSPLGHYEQYF; CDR3 DNA: TGTGCCAGCAGCCCACTCGGGCACTACGAGCAGTACTTC; J gene: TRBJ2-7; clone size: few; D gene: NA; V gene: TRBV7-8
CDR3 protein: CASSPRRGLEETQYF; CDR3 DNA: TGTGCCAGCAGCCCGCGGAGGGGACTAGAAGAGACCCAGTACTTC; J gene: TRBJ2-5; clone size: NA; D gene: TRBD2; V gene: TRBV7-2
CDR3 protein: CASSLAGDSKYGYTF; CDR3 DNA: TGTGCCAGCAGCTTGGCTGGGGACTCCAAGTATGGCTACACCTTC; J gene: TRBJ1-2; clone size: NA; D gene: NA; V gene: TRBV5-5
CDR3 protein: CASSFWTGNTGELFF; CDR3 DNA: TGTGCCAGCAGTTTCTGGACAGGGAACACCGGGGAGCTGTTTTTT; J gene: TRBJ2-2; clone size: NA; D gene: TRBD1; V gene: TRBV28
CDR3 protein: CASSTTGNTIYF; CDR3 DNA: TGTGCCAGCAGCACCACAGGAAACACCATATATTTT; J gene: TRBJ1-3; clone size: few; D gene: NA; V gene: TRBV11-2
CDR3 protein: CASSQAAVRRQEETQYF; CDR3 DNA: TGTGCCAGCAGCCAGGCCGCAGTGAGAAGGCAAGAAGAGACCCAGTACTTC; J gene: TRBJ2-5; clone size: NA; D gene: NA; V gene: TRBV4-2
CDR3 protein: CSVNRNLNTEAFF; CDR3 DNA: TGCAGCGTTAACAGGAATCTGAACACTGAAGCTTTCTTT; J gene: TRBJ1-1; clone size: few; D gene: NA; V gene: TRBV29-1
CDR3 protein: CASSYSSVLVQGRYGYTF; CDR3 DNA: TGTGCCAGCAGTTACAGTTCGGTCCTCGTCCAGGGGAGGTATGGCTACACCTTC; J gene: TRBJ1-2; clone size: NA; D gene: NA; V gene: TRBV6-5
CDR3 protein: CASSQAWSNQPQHF; CDR3 DNA: TGCGCCAGCAGCCAAGCATGGAGCAATCAGCCCCAGCATTTT; J gene: TRBJ1-5; clone size: NA; D gene: NA; V gene: TRBV4-3
CDR3 protein: CASSLRDGDSPLHF; CDR3 DNA: TGCGCCAGCAGCCTCCGGGACGGCGATTCACCCCTCCACTTT; J gene: TRBJ1-6; clone size: NA; D gene: NA; V gene: TRBV4-3
CDR3 protein: CASSPRGEGAGELFF; CDR3 DNA: TGTGCCAGCAGCCCCAGGGGTGAAGGCGCCGGGGAGCTGTTTTTT; J gene: TRBJ2-2; clone size: NA; D gene: NA; V gene: TRBV6-1
CDR3 protein: CASSLFWGNHEQYF; CDR3 DNA: TGTGCCAGCAGTTTATTTTGGGGAAACCACGAGCAGTACTTC; J gene: TRBJ2-7; clone size: few; D gene: NA; V gene: TRBV27
CDR3 protein: CASSQAEGYTDTQYF; CDR3 DNA: TGCGCCAGCAGCCAAGCAGAGGGTTACACAGATACGCAGTATTTT; J gene: TRBJ2-3; clone size: NA; D gene: NA; V gene: TRBV4-1
CDR3 protein: CASSDLADTQYF; CDR3 DNA: TGTGCCAGCAGCGACTTGGCAGATACGCAGTATTTT; J gene: TRBJ2-3; clone size: many; D gene: NA; V gene: TRBV6-2/TRBV6-3
CDR3 protein: CASSQGGRQETQYF; CDR3 DNA: TGTGCCAGCAGCCAGGGAGGCAGACAAGAGACCCAGTACTTC; J gene: TRBJ2-5; clone size: few; D gene: NA; V gene: TRBV3-1